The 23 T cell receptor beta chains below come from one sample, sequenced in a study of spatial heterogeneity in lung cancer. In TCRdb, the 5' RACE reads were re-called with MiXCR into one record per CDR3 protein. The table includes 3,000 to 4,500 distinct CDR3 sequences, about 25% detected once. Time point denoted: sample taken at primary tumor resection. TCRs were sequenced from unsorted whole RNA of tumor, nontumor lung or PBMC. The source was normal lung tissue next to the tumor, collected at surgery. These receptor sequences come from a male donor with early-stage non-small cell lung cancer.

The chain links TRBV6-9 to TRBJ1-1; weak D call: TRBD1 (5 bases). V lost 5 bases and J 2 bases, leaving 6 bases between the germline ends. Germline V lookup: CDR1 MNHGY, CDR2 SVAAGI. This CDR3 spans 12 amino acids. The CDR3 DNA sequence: TGTGCCAGCAGTAGGGGAAACACTGAAGCTTTCTTT. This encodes CASSRGNTEAFF.

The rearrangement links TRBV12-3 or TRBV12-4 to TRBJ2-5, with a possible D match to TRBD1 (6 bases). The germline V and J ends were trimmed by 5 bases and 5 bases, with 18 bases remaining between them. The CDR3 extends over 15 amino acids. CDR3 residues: CASSPNRCRGETQYF. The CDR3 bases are TGTGCCAGCAGTCCAAACCGATGCAGGGGTGAGACCCAGTACTTC.

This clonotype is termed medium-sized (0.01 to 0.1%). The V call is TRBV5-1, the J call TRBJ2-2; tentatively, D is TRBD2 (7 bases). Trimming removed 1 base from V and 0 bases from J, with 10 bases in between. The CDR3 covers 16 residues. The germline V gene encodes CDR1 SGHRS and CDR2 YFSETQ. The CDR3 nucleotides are TGCGCCAGCAGCTTGCTGGGGGGGCCGAACACCGGGGAGCTGTTTTTT. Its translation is CASSLLGGPNTGELFF.

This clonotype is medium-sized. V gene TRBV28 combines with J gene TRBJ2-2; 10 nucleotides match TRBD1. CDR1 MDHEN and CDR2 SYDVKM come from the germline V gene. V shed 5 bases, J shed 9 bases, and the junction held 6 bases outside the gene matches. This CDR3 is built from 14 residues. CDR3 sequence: CASSLTGGSRELFF. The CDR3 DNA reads TGTGCCAGCAGTCTGACAGGGGGCTCCAGGGAGCTGTTTTTT.

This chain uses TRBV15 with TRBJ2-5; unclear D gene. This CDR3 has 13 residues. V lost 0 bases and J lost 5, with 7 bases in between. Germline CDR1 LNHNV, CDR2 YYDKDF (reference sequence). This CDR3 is CATSRDLGETQYF. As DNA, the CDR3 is TGTGCCACCAGCAGAGACCTCGGGGAGACCCAGTACTTC. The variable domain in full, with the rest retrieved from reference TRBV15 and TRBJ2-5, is DAMVIQNPRYQVTQFGKPVTLSCSQTLNHNVMYWYQQKSSQAPKLLFHYYDKDFNNEADTPDNFQSRRPNTSFCFLDIRSPGLGDTAMYLCATSRDLGETQYFGPGTRLLVL.

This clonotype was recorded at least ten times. The CDR3 sequence is CAWTRLLGPRAFF. CDR3 bases: TGTGCCTGGACGCGACTATTGGGACCCCGGGCTTTCTTT. This chain links TRBV30 with TRBJ1-1, with TRBD1 as a possible D gene (5 bases). V lost 4 bases and J lost 11, with 20 bases in between. The germline CDR1 and CDR2 sequences are GTSNPN and SVGIG (reference sequence). The CDR3 loop spans 13 amino acids.

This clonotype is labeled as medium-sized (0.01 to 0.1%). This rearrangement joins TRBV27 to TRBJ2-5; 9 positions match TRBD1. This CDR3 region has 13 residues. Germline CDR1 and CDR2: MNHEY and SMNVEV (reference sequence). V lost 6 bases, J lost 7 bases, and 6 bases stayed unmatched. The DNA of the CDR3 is TGTGCCAGCAGGCGCGACAGGGGGGTGACCCAGTACTTC. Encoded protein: CASRRDRGVTQYF.

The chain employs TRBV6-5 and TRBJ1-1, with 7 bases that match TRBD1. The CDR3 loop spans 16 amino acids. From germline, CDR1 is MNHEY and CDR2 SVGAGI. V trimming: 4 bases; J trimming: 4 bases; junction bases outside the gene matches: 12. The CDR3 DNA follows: TGTGCCAGCAGTTTCCACGACAGGGCTAAGGGCACTGAAGCTTTCTTT. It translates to CASSFHDRAKGTEAFF.

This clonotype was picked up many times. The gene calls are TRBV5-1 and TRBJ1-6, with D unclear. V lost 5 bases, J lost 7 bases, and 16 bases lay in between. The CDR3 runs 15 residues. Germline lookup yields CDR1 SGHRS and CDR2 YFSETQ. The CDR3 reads CASRLEGGWNSPLHF. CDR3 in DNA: TGCGCCAGCAGGCTGGAAGGCGGGTGGAATTCACCCCTCCACTTT. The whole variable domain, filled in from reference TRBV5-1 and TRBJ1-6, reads KAGVTQTPRYLIKTRGQQVTLSCSPISGHRSVSWYQQTPGQGLQFLFEYFSETQRNKGNFPGRFSGRQFSNSRSEMNVSTLELGDSALYLCASRLEGGWNSPLHFGNGTRLTVT.

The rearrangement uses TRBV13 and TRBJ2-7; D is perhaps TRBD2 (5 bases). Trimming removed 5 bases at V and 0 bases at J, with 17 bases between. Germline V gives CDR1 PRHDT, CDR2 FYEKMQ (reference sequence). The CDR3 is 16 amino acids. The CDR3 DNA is TGTGCCAGCAGCCCACCTCCAACCGGGATCTCCTACGAGCAGTACTTC. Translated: CASSPPPTGISYEQYF.

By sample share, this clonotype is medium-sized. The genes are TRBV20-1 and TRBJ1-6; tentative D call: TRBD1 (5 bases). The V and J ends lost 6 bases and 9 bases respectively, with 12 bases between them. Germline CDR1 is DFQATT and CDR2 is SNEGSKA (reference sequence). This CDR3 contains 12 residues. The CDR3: CSATAAGSPLHF. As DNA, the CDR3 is TGCAGTGCGACAGCCGCGGGTTCACCCCTCCACTTT.

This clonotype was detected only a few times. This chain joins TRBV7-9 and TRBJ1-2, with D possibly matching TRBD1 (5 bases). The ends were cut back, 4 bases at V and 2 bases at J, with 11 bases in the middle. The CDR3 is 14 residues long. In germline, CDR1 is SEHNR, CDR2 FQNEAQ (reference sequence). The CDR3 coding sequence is TGTGCCAGCAGCTCTATGGGGCCGAACTATGGCTACACCTTC. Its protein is CASSSMGPNYGYTF.

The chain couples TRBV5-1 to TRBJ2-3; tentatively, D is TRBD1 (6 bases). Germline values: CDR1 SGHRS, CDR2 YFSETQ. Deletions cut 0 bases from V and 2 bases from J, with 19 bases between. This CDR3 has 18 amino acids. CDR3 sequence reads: CASSLGLRQERFTDTQYF. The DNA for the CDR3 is TGCGCCAGCAGCTTGGGTTTACGACAGGAGAGATTCACAGATACGCAGTATTTT.

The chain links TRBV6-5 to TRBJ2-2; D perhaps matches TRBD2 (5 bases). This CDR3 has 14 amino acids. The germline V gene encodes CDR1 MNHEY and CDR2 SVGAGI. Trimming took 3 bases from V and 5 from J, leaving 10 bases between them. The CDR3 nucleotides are TGTGCCAGCAGTTATGGTGGAGGAACCGGGGAGCTGTTTTTT. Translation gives CASSYGGGTGELFF.

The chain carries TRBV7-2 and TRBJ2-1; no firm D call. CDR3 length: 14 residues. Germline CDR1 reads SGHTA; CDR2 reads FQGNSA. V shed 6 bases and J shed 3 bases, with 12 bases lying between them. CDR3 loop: CASRSRSVYNEQFF. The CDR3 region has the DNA TGTGCCAGCAGGTCTAGATCGGTCTACAATGAGCAGTTCTTC.

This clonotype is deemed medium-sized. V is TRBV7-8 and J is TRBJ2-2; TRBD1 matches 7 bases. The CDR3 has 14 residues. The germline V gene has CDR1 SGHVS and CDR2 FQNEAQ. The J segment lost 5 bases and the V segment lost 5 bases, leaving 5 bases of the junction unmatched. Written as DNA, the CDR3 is TGTGCCAGCAGCCCGTCAGGGGGAACCGGGGAGCTGTTTTTT. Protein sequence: CASSPSGGTGELFF. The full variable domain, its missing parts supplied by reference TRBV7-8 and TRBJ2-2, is GAGVSQSPRYKVAKRGQDVALRCDPISGHVSLFWYQQALGQGPEFLTYFQNEAQLDKSGLPSDRFFAERPEGSVSTLKIQRTQQEDSAVYLCASSPSGGTGELFFGEGSRLTVL.

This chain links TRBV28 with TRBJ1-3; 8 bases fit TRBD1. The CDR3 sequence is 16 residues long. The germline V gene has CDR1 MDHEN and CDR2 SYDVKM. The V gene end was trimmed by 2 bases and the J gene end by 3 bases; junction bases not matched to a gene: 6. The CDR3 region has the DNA TGTGCCAGCAGTTTAACTCAGGGGGCCGTTGGAAACACCATATATTTT. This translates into CASSLTQGAVGNTIYF. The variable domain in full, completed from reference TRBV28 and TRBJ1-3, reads DVKVTQSSRYLVKRTGEKVFLECVQDMDHENMFWYRQDPGLGLRLIYFSYDVKMKEKGDIPEGYSVSREKKERFSLILESASTNQTSMYLCASSLTQGAVGNTIYFGEGSWLTVV.

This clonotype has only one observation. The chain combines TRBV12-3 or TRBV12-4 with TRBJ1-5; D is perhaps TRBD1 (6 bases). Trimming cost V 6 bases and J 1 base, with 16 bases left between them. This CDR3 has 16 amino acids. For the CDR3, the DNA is TGTGCCAGCAGCCTGGGGGCCGGGGGCAGCAATCAGCCCCAGCATTTT. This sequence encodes CASSLGAGGSNQPQHF.

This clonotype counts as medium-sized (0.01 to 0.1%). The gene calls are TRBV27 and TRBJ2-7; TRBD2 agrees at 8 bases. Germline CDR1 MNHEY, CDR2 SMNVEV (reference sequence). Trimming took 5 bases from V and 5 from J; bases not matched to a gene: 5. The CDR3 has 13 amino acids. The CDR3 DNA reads TGTGCCAGCAGTAGGACTAGCATTGACGAGCAGTACTTC. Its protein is CASSRTSIDEQYF.

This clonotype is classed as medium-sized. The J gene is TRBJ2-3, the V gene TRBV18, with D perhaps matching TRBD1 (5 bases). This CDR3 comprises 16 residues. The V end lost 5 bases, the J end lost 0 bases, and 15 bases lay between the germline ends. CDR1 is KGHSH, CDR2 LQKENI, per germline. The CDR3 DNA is TGTGCCAGCTCATACCAAAGGGGCAGGAGCACAGATACGCAGTATTTT. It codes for CASSYQRGRSTDTQYF.

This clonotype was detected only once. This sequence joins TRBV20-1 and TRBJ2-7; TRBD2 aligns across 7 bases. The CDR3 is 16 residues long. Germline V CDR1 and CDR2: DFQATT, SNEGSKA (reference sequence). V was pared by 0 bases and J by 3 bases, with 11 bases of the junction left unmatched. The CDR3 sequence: CSARDRVLAVGYEQYF. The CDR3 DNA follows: TGCAGTGCTAGAGACCGAGTTCTAGCGGTGGGCTACGAGCAGTACTTC.

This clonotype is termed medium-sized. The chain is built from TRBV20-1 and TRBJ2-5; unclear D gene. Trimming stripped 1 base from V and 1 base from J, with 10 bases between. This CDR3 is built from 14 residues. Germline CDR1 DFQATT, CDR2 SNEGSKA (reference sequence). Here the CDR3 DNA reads TGCAGTGCTAGAGTTAGCCGGGCCCAAGAGACCCAGTACTTC. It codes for CSARVSRAQETQYF.

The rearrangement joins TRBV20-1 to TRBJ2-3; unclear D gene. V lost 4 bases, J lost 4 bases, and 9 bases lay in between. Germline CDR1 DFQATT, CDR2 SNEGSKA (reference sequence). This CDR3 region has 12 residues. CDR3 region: CSATLSADTQYF. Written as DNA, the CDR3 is TGCAGTGCTACCCTAAGCGCAGATACGCAGTATTTT.